The 22 T cell receptor beta chains given below trace back to one sample, sequenced in a study of blood T cell repertoires in COVID-19. Libraries were prepared by immunoSEQ multiplex PCR; TCRdb keeps only in-frame clonotypes and omits some of them. The sample lists some 94,000 clones, around 88% occurring once. The sequencing sample was made of peripheral blood. The receptors originated from a woman aged 55-69 years with COVID-19, enrolled during active disease.

The V call is TRBV6-5, the J call TRBJ1-2; no clear D. V lost 0 bases to trimming and J lost 4 bases, with 12 bases between them. The CDR3 length is 15 residues. Germline loops: CDR1 MNHEY, CDR2 SVGAGI. The CDR3 bases are TGTGCCAGCAGTTACTCGGGCGGGCGGAGCTATGGCTACACCTTC. This translates into CASSYSGGRSYGYTF.

This chain links TRBV5-1 with TRBJ2-7; 12 bases map to TRBD1. Germline assignment: CDR1 SGHRS and CDR2 YFSETQ. This CDR3 has 16 residues. Losses at the gene ends were 0 bases for V and 7 bases for J; bases not matched to a gene: 8. CDR3 coding DNA: TGCGCCAGCAGCTTGGAACCGGGACAGGGGGCGGAAGAGCAGTACTTC. This sequence encodes CASSLEPGQGAEEQYF. Together with reference TRBV5-1 and TRBJ2-7, the CDR3 gives the full variable domain: KAGVTQTPRYLIKTRGQQVTLSCSPISGHRSVSWYQQTPGQGLQFLFEYFSETQRNKGNFPGRFSGRQFSNSRSEMNVSTLELGDSALYLCASSLEPGQGAEEQYFGPGTRLTVT.

The rearrangement links TRBV4-1 to TRBJ1-3; D remains unclear. The CDR3 spans 14 residues. Trimming took off 0 bases at V and 8 bases at J, with 11 bases between the two ends. Germline CDR1 and CDR2: MGHRA and YSYEKL. CDR3 in DNA: TGCGCCAGCAGCCAAGACCAGGAACAGTACACCATATATTTT. Translated, it gives CASSQDQEQYTIYF.

The CDR3 loop is CASSLNVGSGANVLTF. The CDR3 DNA reads as TGTGCCAGCAGCTTGAACGTCGGCTCTGGGGCCAACGTCCTGACTTTC. The chain carries TRBV7-9 and TRBJ2-6; unclear D gene. Per germline, CDR1 SEHNR and CDR2 FQNEAQ (reference sequence). The CDR3 extends over 16 amino acids. Between the trimmed V and J ends, which lost 3 bases and 0 bases, there was a span of 9 bases.

The V gene is TRBV4-1, the J gene TRBJ1-3, with 7 bases identical to TRBD1. There are 17 residues in the CDR3. The V and J ends lost 3 bases and 0 bases, in that order; junction bases with no gene match: 8. Germline assignment: CDR1 MGHRA and CDR2 YSYEKL. CDR3 DNA sequence: TGCGCCAGCAGCCACTATAGGGGGCTTTTCTCTGGAAACACCATATATTTT. This sequence encodes CASSHYRGLFSGNTIYF.

This chain joins TRBV19 and TRBJ1-1; 8 bases fit TRBD1. V lost 5 bases to trimming and J lost 9 bases; unmatched junction nucleotides: 5. This CDR3 has 12 amino acids. Germline CDR1 reads LNHDA; CDR2 reads SQIVND (reference sequence). The CDR3 region is CASSPRTGQAFF. In DNA, the CDR3 is TGTGCCAGTAGTCCCAGGACAGGGCAAGCTTTCTTT.

The genes are TRBV30 and TRBJ1-3; the D gene is possibly TRBD1 (6 bases). V lost 3 bases to trimming and J lost 8 bases, with 17 bases between them. The CDR3 loop spans 14 amino acids. Germline CDR1 and CDR2: GTSNPN and SVGIG (reference sequence). In nucleotides, the CDR3 is TGTGCCTGGAGGACATCAGGGGTTTCGGACACCATATATTTT. Translated: CAWRTSGVSDTIYF.

The chain joins TRBV25-1 to TRBJ2-7; tentatively, D is TRBD2 (7 bases). The CDR3 runs to 15 residues. The germline V and J ends were trimmed by 4 bases and 3 bases, with 16 bases remaining between them. The germline V gene encodes CDR1 MGHDK and CDR2 SYGVNS. CDR3 region: CASSGAGAFLYEQYF. The CDR3, as DNA: TGTGCCAGCAGTGGGGCGGGGGCGTTCCTCTACGAGCAGTACTTC.

This clone was recorded once. This chain connects TRBV18 to TRBJ1-1; D not resolved. The CDR3 has 14 residues. Trimming left V 6 bases short and J 1 base short, with 12 bases between. Germline V gives CDR1 KGHSH, CDR2 LQKENI. The CDR3 region has the DNA TGTGCCAGCTCCCCTTCTGGAGGGAACACTGAAGCTTTCTTT. Its protein product is CASSPSGGNTEAFF.

The chain carries TRBV6-6 and TRBJ2-5; D remains ambiguous. CDR3 size: 16 residues. Trimming removed 0 bases at V and 0 bases at J, with 11 bases between. CDR1 MNHNY and CDR2 SVGAGI come from the germline V gene (reference sequence). The CDR3 region has the DNA TGTGCCAGCAGTTACTCGGCCTCCAGAAACCAAGAGACCCAGTACTTC. The encoded protein is CASSYSASRNQETQYF.

J is TRBJ1-5 and V is TRBV30; D gene ambiguous. V was cut by 4 bases and J by 3 bases, with 10 bases left in between. From germline, CDR1 is GTSNPN and CDR2 SVGIG (reference sequence). The CDR3 is 13 residues long. The CDR3 DNA is TGTGCCTGGACCCCAGGCCACAATCAGCCCCAGCATTTT. This gives the protein CAWTPGHNQPQHF.

This rearrangement joins TRBV11-3 to TRBJ2-2; D might be TRBD2 (5 bases). Trimming left V 5 bases short and J 4 bases short, with 11 bases between. This CDR3 spans 14 amino acids. CDR1 is SGHNT and CDR2 is YENEEA in the germline V gene. The CDR3 DNA sequence: TGTGCCAGCAGCCAAACTAGGCTCACCGGGGAGCTGTTTTTT. This encodes CASSQTRLTGELFF.

This chain joins TRBV29-1 and TRBJ1-2, with a possible D match to TRBD1 (5 bases). Germline lookup yields CDR1 SQVTM and CDR2 ANQGSEA. The CDR3 is made up of 13 amino acids. The V end was cut by 0 bases, the J end by 8 bases, with 13 bases between. CDR3 nucleotide sequence: TGCAGCGTTGAAGATCTAGGGGCTCGGGGCTACACCTTC. As protein: CSVEDLGARGYTF.

With regard to this clone: The same CDR3 can be traced to other DNA sequences in this sample. The chain employs TRBV11-2 and TRBJ1-2, with D possibly being TRBD1 (5 bases). Deletions cut 0 bases from V and 8 bases from J, with 7 bases between. In germline, CDR1 is SGHAT, CDR2 FQNNGV. There are 12 residues in the CDR3. This CDR3 is CASSLDRGGYTF. In nucleotides, the CDR3 is TGTGCCAGCAGCTTAGATAGGGGAGGCTACACCTTC.

The chain joins TRBV7-9 to TRBJ1-1; D remains unclear. CDR3 length: 13 residues. Germline-derived CDR1 and CDR2 are SEHNR and FQNEAQ (reference sequence). V was shortened by 6 bases and J by 3 bases, with 11 bases between the two germline ends. Here the CDR3 DNA reads TGTGCCAGCAGGACGGGAACCGACACTGAAGCTTTCTTT. Residues: CASRTGTDTEAFF.

The chain combines TRBV6-1 with TRBJ2-3, with a weak D call TRBD2 (7 bases). V was cut by 3 bases and J by 3 bases, with 19 bases left in between. The CDR3 has 17 amino acids. The germline V gene has CDR1 MNHNS and CDR2 SASEGT. CDR3 DNA sequence: TGTGCCAGCAGTGACCTCAACTTTGCGGGGGCAACAGATACGCAGTATTTT. This sequence encodes CASSDLNFAGATDTQYF.

In DNA form, the CDR3 reads TGTGCCAGCATCAGACAGGGGGATAATTCACCCCTCCACTTT. Encoded protein: CASIRQGDNSPLHF. The chain has TRBV6-5 and TRBJ1-6; 9 bases are a match to TRBD1. The V segment lost 7 bases and the J segment 5 bases; nucleotides outside the gene matches: 3. The CDR3 is 14 residues long. CDR1 MNHEY and CDR2 SVGAGI come from the germline V gene.

This clone was detected once. The rearrangement joins TRBV6-5 to TRBJ1-5; perhaps TRBD1 as D (5 bases). This CDR3 contains 15 residues. Germline CDR1 is MNHEY and CDR2 is SVGAGI. The V end was cut by 6 bases, the J end by 2 bases, with 14 bases between. The CDR3 protein is CASRGQGVGNQPQHF. CDR3 in DNA: TGTGCCAGCAGGGGTCAGGGTGTGGGCAATCAGCCCCAGCATTTT.

This clone appeared once. V gene TRBV27 combines with J gene TRBJ1-2; the match to TRBD1 covers 10 bases. With 3 bases clipped from V and 8 bases from J, the junction kept 9 bases outside the gene matches. CDR3 length: 15 residues. Germline lookup yields CDR1 MNHEY and CDR2 SMNVEV (reference sequence). CDR3 in DNA: TGTGCCAGCAGTTTGGCCGGGACAGGGGCTTACGGCTACACCTTC. This encodes CASSLAGTGAYGYTF.

This chain joins TRBV24-1 and TRBJ2-5; 7 bases are shared with TRBD2. This CDR3 is 11 amino acids long. CDR1 is KGHDR and CDR2 is SFDVKD in the germline V gene. The J segment lost 5 bases and the V segment lost 10 bases, leaving 3 bases of the junction unmatched. Here the CDR3 DNA reads TGTGCCACAAGTAGCGGGGAGACCCAGTACTTC. Its protein is CATSSGETQYF.

V usage is TRBV3-1 (or the pseudogene TRBV3-2) and J usage is TRBJ2-1, with D possibly matching TRBD2 (5 bases). Germline V CDR1 and CDR2: LGHDT, YNNKEL (reference sequence). V gave up 0 bases and J gave up 4 bases, with 10 bases separating them. This CDR3 region has 15 residues. CDR3 nucleotide sequence: TGTGCCAGCAGCCAAGATACCAGCGGATACAATGAGCAGTTCTTC. It specifies CASSQDTSGYNEQFF.

This sequence joins TRBV13 and TRBJ2-3; D perhaps matches TRBD1 (5 bases). The CDR3 is 15 amino acids. V was shortened by 3 bases and J by 2 bases, with 12 bases between the two germline ends. Germline V gene sequence: CDR1 PRHDT, CDR2 FYEKMQ (reference sequence). The CDR3 region has the DNA TGTGCCAGCAGCTTTTACAGGCTAAACACAGATACGCAGTATTTT. It translates to CASSFYRLNTDTQYF.